This T cell receptor beta chain was profiled in a study of blood T cell repertoires in COVID-19. The CDR3 extends over 14 amino acids. Trimming took 4 bases from V and 7 from J, leaving 15 bases between them. The germline CDR1 and CDR2 sequences are SGHRS and YFSETQ. The method was immunoSEQ multiplex PCR; TCRdb's version includes in-frame clones alone and lacks a portion of them. The repertoire holds roughly 340,000 clones, about 89% seen once, with approximately 1.9% in the top ten. The sample was PBMCs or T cells enriched from blood (not recorded which). The chain has TRBV5-1 and TRBJ2-1; D possibly corresponds to TRBD1 (5 bases). This clonotype originated in a man aged 40-50 years in a cohort exposed to, infected with or recovered from COVID-19 (not recorded which). The CDR3 loop reads CASSRGLDLNEQFF. CDR3 bases: TGCGCCAGCAGCAGGGGCCTAGATCTTAATGAGCAGTTCTTC.